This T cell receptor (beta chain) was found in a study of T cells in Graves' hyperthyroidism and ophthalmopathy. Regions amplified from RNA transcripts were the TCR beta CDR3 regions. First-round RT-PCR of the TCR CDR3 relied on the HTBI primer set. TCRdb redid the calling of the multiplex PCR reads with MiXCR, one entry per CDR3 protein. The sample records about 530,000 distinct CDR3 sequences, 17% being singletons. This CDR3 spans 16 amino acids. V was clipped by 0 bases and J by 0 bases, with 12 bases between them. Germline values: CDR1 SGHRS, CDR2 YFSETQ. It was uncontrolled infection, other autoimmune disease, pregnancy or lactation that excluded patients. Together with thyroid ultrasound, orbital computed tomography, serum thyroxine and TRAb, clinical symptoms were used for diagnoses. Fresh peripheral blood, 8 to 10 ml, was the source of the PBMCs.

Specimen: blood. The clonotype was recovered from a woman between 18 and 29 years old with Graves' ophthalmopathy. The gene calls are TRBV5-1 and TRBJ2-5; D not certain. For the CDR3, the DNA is TGCGCCAGCAGCTTGGAGGGCTCCCAGTACCAAGAGACCCAGTACTTC. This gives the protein CASSLEGSQYQETQYF.